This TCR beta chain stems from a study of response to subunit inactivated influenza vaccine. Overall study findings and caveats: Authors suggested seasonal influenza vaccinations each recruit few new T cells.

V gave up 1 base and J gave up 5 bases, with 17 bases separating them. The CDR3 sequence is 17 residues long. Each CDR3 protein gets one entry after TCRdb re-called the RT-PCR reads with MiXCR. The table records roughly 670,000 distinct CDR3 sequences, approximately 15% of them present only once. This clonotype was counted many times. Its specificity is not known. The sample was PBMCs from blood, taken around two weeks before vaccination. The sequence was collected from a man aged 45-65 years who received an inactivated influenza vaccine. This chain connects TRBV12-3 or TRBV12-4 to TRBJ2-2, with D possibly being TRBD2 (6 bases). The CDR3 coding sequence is TGTGCCAGCAGTTTAGACCCCCGTATTCGGGGGACCGGGGAGCTGTTTTTT. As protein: CASSLDPRIRGTGELFF.